This passage covers 11 T cell receptor beta chains from one sample sequenced in a study of blood T cell repertoires in COVID-19. Clones were sequenced by immunoSEQ multiplex PCR, and TCRdb holds only the in-frame ones, with some missing. The sample gives 28,000 or so clones, approximately 88% of which show up once; 7.9% is in the top ten. The sample was peripheral blood. These receptors all stem from a man aged 55 to 70 with COVID-19, enrolled during active disease.

This chain joins TRBV6-1 and TRBJ1-2; D gene ambiguous. The CDR3 has 12 residues. Germline V gene sequence: CDR1 MNHNS, CDR2 SASEGT. Trimming took 3 bases from V and 5 from J, leaving 7 bases between them. The CDR3 reads CASSDTGYGYTF. In DNA form, the CDR3 reads TGTGCCAGCAGTGATACGGGATATGGCTACACCTTC.

J is TRBJ2-1 and V is TRBV7-6; 7 bases match TRBD1. Germline V gene data show CDR1 as SGHVS and CDR2 as FNYEAQ. Germline trimming cut 5 bases from V and 7 bases from J; bases unmatched to any gene: 2. CDR3 size: 12 residues. Written as DNA, the CDR3 is TGTGCCAGCAGCCAGACAGGGAATGAGCAGTTCTTC. Protein product: CASSQTGNEQFF.

The chain couples TRBV5-1 to TRBJ2-1, with 7 bases identical to TRBD2. This CDR3 region has 13 residues. Trimming at V came to 4 bases and at J to 10 bases, leaving 8 bases not matched to a gene. The germline V gene has CDR1 SGHRS and CDR2 YFSETQ. CDR3 coding DNA: TGCGCCAGCAGCGGGGACTACTTATCCGAGCAGTTCTTC. This encodes CASSGDYLSEQFF.

The genes are TRBV28 and TRBJ1-6, with a tentative D call TRBD1 (6 bases). The V and J ends lost 1 base and 9 bases respectively, with 13 bases between them. The CDR3 extends over 15 amino acids. Germline CDR1 is MDHEN and CDR2 is SYDVKM. The CDR3 region has the DNA TGTGCCAGCAGTTTATTCGGGACAATGATTTCACCCCTCCACTTT. Translation gives CASSLFGTMISPLHF.

The chain is built from TRBV9 and TRBJ1-3; possible D gene TRBD1, 6 bases. V was pared by 0 bases and J by 0 bases, with 10 bases between. Germline-derived CDR1 and CDR2 are SGDLS and YYNGEE. The CDR3 contains 16 residues. CDR3 sequence reads: CASSVAGGPSGNTIYF. The CDR3 DNA follows: TGTGCCAGCAGCGTAGCGGGGGGGCCCTCTGGAAACACCATATATTTT.

The chain recombines TRBV19 with TRBJ2-7, with 12 nucleotides matching TRBD1. Germline CDR1 and CDR2: LNHDA and SQIVND (reference sequence). The CDR3 extends over 15 amino acids. The J segment lost 4 bases and the V segment lost 6 bases, leaving 7 bases of the junction unmatched. The CDR3 DNA follows: TGTGCCAGTAGGTCGGGACAGGGGGCGCTATACGAGCAGTACTTC. Amino acids: CASRSGQGALYEQYF.

V is TRBV20-1 and J is TRBJ2-1; perhaps TRBD2 as D (6 bases). The CDR3 is made up of 13 amino acids. Between the trimmed V and J ends, which lost 3 bases and 3 bases, there was a span of 9 bases. The V gene's germline CDR1 is DFQATT and CDR2 SNEGSKA (reference sequence). This CDR3 reads CSASPGGYNEQFF. In DNA, the CDR3 is TGCAGTGCTAGTCCCGGGGGCTACAATGAGCAGTTCTTC.

The chain couples TRBV7-6 to TRBJ2-7; 7 bases align to TRBD2. Germline-derived CDR1 and CDR2 are SGHVS and FNYEAQ. Trimming at V came to 2 bases and at J to 2 bases, leaving 21 bases not matched to a gene. The CDR3 sequence is 20 residues long. The CDR3 loop reads CASSLWGGGSYSPNAYEQYF. The CDR3, as DNA: TGTGCCAGCAGCTTATGGGGGGGAGGAAGTTACTCTCCAAACGCCTACGAGCAGTACTTC.

This clone was picked up one time. This chain joins TRBV7-2 and TRBJ2-2; 12 bases are a match to TRBD2. This CDR3 has 17 amino acids. V gave up 5 bases and J gave up 6 bases; unmatched junction bases: 10. From germline, CDR1 is SGHTA and CDR2 FQGNSA. For the CDR3, the DNA is TGTGCCAGCAGCCCACTAGCGGGAGGCCGATACCCCGGGGAGCTGTTTTTT. Translating gives CASSPLAGGRYPGELFF.

This sequence joins TRBV7-9 and TRBJ2-1; 9 bases are a match to TRBD1. This CDR3 contains 17 residues. Germline CDR1 and CDR2: SEHNR and FQNEAQ (reference sequence). After removal of 5 bases from V and 12 bases from J, the junction contained 20 bases not matched to a gene. This CDR3 is CASSVDRTGATGTAQFF. The CDR3 nucleotides read TGTGCCAGCAGCGTAGACCGGACAGGGGCTACCGGGACTGCGCAGTTCTTC. The full variable domain, with the rest looked up from reference TRBV7-9 and TRBJ2-1, is DTGVSQNPRHKITKRGQNVTFRCDPISEHNRLYWYRQTLGQGPEFLTYFQNEAQLEKSRLLSDRFSAERPKGSFSTLEIQRTEQGDSAMYLCASSVDRTGATGTAQFFGPGTRLTVL.

The V and J genes are TRBV7-9 and TRBJ2-1; a weak D match, TRBD1 (6 bases). With 6 bases removed from V and 6 bases from J, the gap between germline ends came to 24 bases. CDR3 size: 17 residues. The germline gives CDR1 SEHNR, CDR2 FQNEAQ (reference sequence). The CDR3 DNA reads TGTGCCAGCAGTCCTATGGGGGCGAGCAATTTCCCCAATGAGCAGTTCTTC. It is translated as CASSPMGASNFPNEQFF.